The clone carrying this T cell receptor beta chain was found many times. The antigen is unknown. MiXCR was run by TCRdb on the RT-PCR reads, yielding one entry per CDR3 protein. The sample yields almost 250,000 distinct CDR3 sequences, 10% to 15% seen once. This specimen comes from a study of response to subunit inactivated influenza vaccine. Study-level points and caveats: Few additional T cells are recruited per seasonal influenza vaccination, authors suggested.

The specimen comprised non-naive T cells sorted from PBMCs, sampled 14 to 15 days before vaccination. The TCR was taken from a man between 45 and 60 years old who received an inactivated influenza vaccine.

The CDR3 region is CASLRGTHAYEQYF. CDR3 in DNA: TGTGCCAGCCTAAGAGGGACTCACGCCTACGAGCAGTACTTC. The V gene is TRBV6-1, the J gene TRBJ2-7, with D possibly TRBD2 on 6 matching bases. CDR1 and CDR2 (germline): MNHNS, SASEGT. The CDR3 contains 14 residues. Trimming stripped 8 bases from V and 2 bases from J, with 16 bases between.